Sequencing of this TCR beta chain was carried out in a study of vaccination effects on CD4 cells after COVID-19. A word on this clone: Its antigen is not known.

The germline gives CDR1 SGHRS, CDR2 YFSETQ. V lost 4 bases to trimming and J lost 1 base, with 11 bases between them. This CDR3 contains 14 residues. With the ViraFEST assay, the study expanded antigen-specific CD4+ T cells using viral peptide pools, then sequenced them. The culture ran for about 11 days, and then CD4+ T cells were isolated. Two-dose vaccination with either BNT162b2 or mRNA-1273 was given to the participants. The repertoire was sequenced with immunoSEQ multiplex PCR; TCRdb's copy has only in-frame clones and lacks some. There are tens of thousands of clones in the sample; around 75% occur only once, and roughly 15% lies in the top ten.

Material: CD4+ T cells from PBMCs cultured with HCoV-229E spike peptides, obtained after COVID-19 vaccination. The V and J genes are TRBV5-1 and TRBJ1-1, with TRBD1 as a possible D gene (5 bases). The receptor was derived from a human donor who received a COVID-19 vaccine. The CDR3: CASSRDGQNTEAFF. CDR3 nucleotide sequence: TGCGCCAGCAGCCGGGACGGACAGAACACTGAAGCTTTCTTT. Full variable domain (remainder filled in from reference TRBV5-1 and TRBJ1-1): KAGVTQTPRYLIKTRGQQVTLSCSPISGHRSVSWYQQTPGQGLQFLFEYFSETQRNKGNFPGRFSGRQFSNSRSEMNVSTLELGDSALYLCASSRDGQNTEAFFGQGTRLTVV.